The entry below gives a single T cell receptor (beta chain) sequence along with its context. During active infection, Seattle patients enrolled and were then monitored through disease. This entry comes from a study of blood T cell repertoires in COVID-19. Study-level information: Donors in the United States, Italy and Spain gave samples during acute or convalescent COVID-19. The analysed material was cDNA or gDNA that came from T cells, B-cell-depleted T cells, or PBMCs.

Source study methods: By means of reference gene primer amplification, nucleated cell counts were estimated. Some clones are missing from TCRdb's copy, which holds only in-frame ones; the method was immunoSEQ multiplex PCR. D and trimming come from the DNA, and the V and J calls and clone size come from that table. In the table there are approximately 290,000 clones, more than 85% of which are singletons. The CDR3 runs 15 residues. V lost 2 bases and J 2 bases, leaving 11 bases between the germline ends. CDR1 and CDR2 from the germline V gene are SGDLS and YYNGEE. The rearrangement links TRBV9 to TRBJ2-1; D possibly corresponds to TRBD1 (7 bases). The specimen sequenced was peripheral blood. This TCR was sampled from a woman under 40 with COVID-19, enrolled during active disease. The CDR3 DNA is TGTGCCAGCAGCGTCGCGGGACAGCCCTACAATGAGCAGTTCTTC. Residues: CASSVAGQPYNEQFF.